Presented here are 24 T cell receptor beta chains from one specimen sequenced in a study of CXCR3-negative and CXCR3-positive naive CD8 T cells. In preparing the TRB cDNA libraries, 5' RACE with UMI labels was used. TCRdb re-called the 5' RACE reads and catalogs CDR3 proteins one per entry, DNA excluded. This sample lists tens of thousands of distinct CDR3 sequences; its ten largest clones have about 4.3%. The sequenced sample consisted of naive CXCR3- CD8+ T cells from blood. Regarding subset: CD45RO-CCR7+CD27+CD95- naive CD8+ T cells lacking CXCR3 (TNR3-). These TCRs come from a human donor in good health. Some clones in this sample may be carry-over from other donors' samples.

The V gene is TRBV29-1, the J gene TRBJ1-2. Germline CDR1 is SQVTM and CDR2 is ANQGSEA. The CDR3 consists of 11 residues. CDR3 protein: CSANFFDGYTF.

CDR3 loop: CASSVDGRWNSYEQYF. V is TRBV9 and J is TRBJ2-7. Germline V gives CDR1 SGDLS, CDR2 YYNGEE. This CDR3 contains 16 residues.

The J gene is TRBJ2-5, the V gene TRBV29-1; TCRdb's D call of TRBD1 is untestable without DNA. The germline CDR1 and CDR2 sequences are SQVTM and ANQGSEA. The CDR3 has 14 residues. The chain's CDR3 is CSSDSPTWGETQYF.

This chain connects TRBV29-1 to TRBJ2-3; the D call of TRBD2 rests on TCRdb alone, since no DNA is present to check it. The V gene's germline CDR1 is SQVTM and CDR2 ANQGSEA. The CDR3 totals 15 residues. CDR3 amino acids: CSVEEASGLEDTQYF.

J is TRBJ2-3 and V is TRBV20-1; the TCRdb call, TRBD1, lacks DNA for checking. This CDR3 has 15 amino acids. Germline assignment: CDR1 DFQATT and CDR2 SNEGSKA (reference sequence). The CDR3 loop is CSAAMTSGVADTQYF.

J is TRBJ1-5 and V is TRBV29-1; TCRdb indicates TRBD1, and absent DNA this call remains unverified. The CDR3 consists of 14 residues. The germline V gene has CDR1 SQVTM and CDR2 ANQGSEA. This CDR3 is CSVAQGYGNQPQHF.

This chain connects TRBV4-3 to TRBJ2-7. The CDR3 is made up of 15 amino acids. Germline CDR1 LGHNA, CDR2 YSLEER. The CDR3 sequence is CASSQDLVPLYEQYF.

The gene calls are TRBV12-3 or TRBV12-4 and TRBJ2-3; the D gene TCRdb calls, TRBD1, cannot be checked with no DNA. The CDR3 spans 15 residues. The CDR3 sequence: CASSFYETGTDTQYF.

The J gene is TRBJ1-2, the V gene TRBV29-1. This CDR3 spans 13 amino acids. Germline loops: CDR1 SQVTM, CDR2 ANQGSEA. The CDR3 spells CSVELADNYGYTF.

The V call is TRBV6-2 or TRBV6-3, the J call TRBJ2-1; the D gene TCRdb calls, TRBD1, cannot be checked with no DNA. The V gene's germline CDR1 is MNHEY and CDR2 SVGEGT. The CDR3 totals 13 residues. The CDR3 region is CASSYGGYNEQFF.

V usage is TRBV28 and J usage is TRBJ1-1; with no DNA, the TCRdb D assignment of TRBD1 cannot be verified. Germline lookup yields CDR1 MDHEN and CDR2 SYDVKM. The CDR3 is 14 amino acids. CDR3 loop: CASSFKLAGAKAFF.

The rearrangement uses TRBV7-9 and TRBJ2-3; the D call of TRBD1 rests on TCRdb alone, since no DNA is present to check it. This CDR3 is 15 amino acids long. Looked up from germline, CDR1 is SEHNR and CDR2 is FQNEAQ (reference sequence). The chain's CDR3 is CASSPSGGAADTQYF.

The chain employs TRBV2 and TRBJ2-7; checking the TCRdb D call of TRBD2 is not possible without DNA. Germline V CDR1 and CDR2: SNHLY, FYNNEI. The CDR3 length is 14 residues. This CDR3 is CASRGIGGGHEQYF.

V is TRBV2 and J is TRBJ2-7. Germline-derived CDR1 and CDR2 are SNHLY and FYNNEI. The CDR3 has 16 residues. The CDR3 here is CASSETSSGSSYEQYF.

The rearrangement joins TRBV7-9 to TRBJ2-1; with no DNA, the TCRdb D assignment of TRBD2 cannot be verified. This CDR3 has 14 amino acids. CDR1 is SEHNR and CDR2 is FQNEAQ in the germline V gene (reference sequence). CDR3 protein: CASSPGRSDNEQFF.

The rearrangement joins TRBV10-3 to TRBJ2-3. This CDR3 contains 12 residues. Germline-derived CDR1 and CDR2 are ENHRY and SYGVKD. CDR3 sequence reads: CAIRVEGDTQYF.

The V call is TRBV20-1, the J call TRBJ2-7; TCRdb designates TRBD2, a call that cannot be tested without DNA. The CDR3 contains 14 residues. CDR1 DFQATT and CDR2 SNEGSKA come from the germline V gene (reference sequence). The CDR3 reads CSAREGRYSYEQYF.

The chain joins TRBV29-1 to TRBJ2-2; without DNA, the TCRdb call of TRBD1 cannot be checked. The CDR3 runs 14 residues. Germline V gene data show CDR1 as SQVTM and CDR2 as ANQGSEA. CDR3 sequence reads: CSARDRVGTGELFF.

Considering frequency, this clonotype is medium-sized (0.01 to 0.1%). The CDR3 sequence: CARGTGNTGELFF. V and J are TRBV12-5 and TRBJ2-2; TCRdb lists TRBD1, though no DNA is available to test this call. This CDR3 has 13 amino acids. Germline V CDR1 and CDR2: LGHNT, FRNRAP.

The V and J genes are TRBV6-6 and TRBJ2-3. Germline values: CDR1 MNHNY, CDR2 SVGAGI (reference sequence). This CDR3 is built from 11 residues. This CDR3 reads CASDHGDTQYF.

This chain joins TRBV4-1 and TRBJ2-5; checking the TCRdb D call of TRBD2 is not possible without DNA. The CDR3 runs to 19 residues. CDR1 and CDR2 from the germline V gene are MGHRA and YSYEKL. The CDR3 loop is CASSQDPSGGPEFEETQYF.

V usage is TRBV29-1 and J usage is TRBJ2-1; TCRdb's assignment of TRBD1 cannot be checked, as there is no DNA. The germline gives CDR1 SQVTM, CDR2 ANQGSEA. The CDR3 contains 18 residues. The CDR3 loop reads CSVQGGAEIRLSYNEQFF.

This rearrangement joins TRBV12-3 or TRBV12-4 to TRBJ2-3; as DNA is missing, the TRBD1 call by TCRdb cannot be tested. This CDR3 has 16 residues. The CDR3 is CASSLDRGPFTDTQYF.

The chain employs TRBV6-2 or TRBV6-3 and TRBJ1-2. Germline V lookup: CDR1 MNHEY, CDR2 SVGEGT. The CDR3 sequence is 14 residues long. The CDR3 region is CASLFRTAGYGYTF.